The 21 T cell receptor beta chains presented below share a single source sample, sequenced in a study of blood T cell repertoires in COVID-19. Produced via immunoSEQ multiplex PCR; TCRdb's table is partial and in-frame only. This sample has tens of thousands of clones, with about 91% found just once. Sequenced sample: peripheral blood. Receptors originate from a man aged 60 to 69 with acute or convalescent COVID-19.

A word on this clone: The same CDR3 can be traced to other DNA sequences in this sample. The gene calls are TRBV10-3 and TRBJ1-5; TRBD1 matches at 9 bases. This CDR3 is built from 15 residues. Per germline, CDR1 ENHRY and CDR2 SYGVKD. V was pared by 2 bases and J by 2 bases, with 1 base of the junction left unmatched. This CDR3 reads CAISEDRGGNQPQHF. The DNA for the CDR3 is TGTGCCATCAGTGAGGACAGGGGGGGCAATCAGCCCCAGCATTTT.

This chain joins TRBV19 and TRBJ2-7; the match to TRBD2 covers 9 bases. Trimming removed 6 bases from V and 2 bases from J; junction bases left unmatched: 5. In germline, CDR1 is LNHDA, CDR2 SQIVND (reference sequence). The CDR3 totals 14 residues. This chain's CDR3 is CASSLSGSTYEQYF. The CDR3 nucleotides are TGTGCCAGTAGCCTTAGCGGGAGTACCTACGAGCAGTACTTC.

This sequence joins TRBV28 and TRBJ2-7, with 7 bases aligning to TRBD1. Germline CDR1 MDHEN, CDR2 SYDVKM. Trimming at V came to 6 bases and at J to 7 bases, leaving 15 bases not matched to a gene. CDR3 length: 15 residues. The CDR3 DNA reads TGTGCCAGCAGCCGCTCGACAGGGAAGTGGTGGGAGCAGTACTTC. Its translation: CASSRSTGKWWEQYF.

This clone appeared a single time. This chain links TRBV30 with TRBJ1-1; D not certain. The CDR3 contains 13 residues. The V gene's germline CDR1 is GTSNPN and CDR2 SVGIG (reference sequence). V was trimmed by 0 bases and J by 3 bases, leaving 8 bases between them. The CDR3 bases are TGTGCCTGGAGTGTACTTCAGGACACTGAAGCTTTCTTT. Encoded protein: CAWSVLQDTEAFF.

The V and J genes are TRBV5-1 and TRBJ2-7, with 7 bases aligning to TRBD1. Trimming took 3 bases from V and 2 from J; bases not matched to a gene: 5. This CDR3 is built from 14 residues. Germline V gene sequence: CDR1 SGHRS, CDR2 YFSETQ. The CDR3 protein is CASSSGTVPYEQYF. As DNA, the CDR3 is TGCGCCAGCAGCTCGGGGACAGTGCCCTACGAGCAGTACTTC.

The chain has TRBV6-4 and TRBJ2-1, with D maybe TRBD1 (5 bases). This CDR3 is built from 16 residues. The germline V and J ends were trimmed by 8 bases and 0 bases, with 17 bases remaining between them. Germline CDR1 reads MRHNA; CDR2 reads SNTAGT. In DNA, the CDR3 is TGTGCCAGCGCTAGGGGCCAAACGAGCTCCTACAATGAGCAGTTCTTC. Translated, it gives CASARGQTSSYNEQFF.

V is TRBV5-1 and J is TRBJ1-1, with a possible D match to TRBD1 (5 bases). V was shortened by 4 bases and J by 0 bases, with 28 bases between the two germline ends. This CDR3 is built from 20 residues. Germline lookup yields CDR1 SGHRS and CDR2 YFSETQ. The CDR3 nucleotides read TGCGCCAGCAGCGGGGGTCAAGCGGGTGGTATTCAAGCAATGAACACTGAAGCTTTCTTT. Residues: CASSGGQAGGIQAMNTEAFF.

The V gene is TRBV6-5, the J gene TRBJ2-7; 7 bases map to TRBD2. J gave up 5 bases and V 6 bases, and 7 bases lay outside the gene matches. The CDR3 has 13 amino acids. The germline V gene encodes CDR1 MNHEY and CDR2 SVGAGI. The CDR3 sequence is CASRSAGVNEQYF. In nucleotides, the CDR3 is TGTGCCAGCAGGAGTGCGGGAGTAAACGAGCAGTACTTC.

V usage is TRBV28 and J usage is TRBJ1-5; D unclear. V dropped 4 bases and J dropped 0 bases, with 13 bases sitting between them. The CDR3 contains 16 residues. The V gene's germline CDR1 is MDHEN and CDR2 SYDVKM. CDR3 DNA sequence: TGTGCCAGCAGTTCCCCCGACTCATATAGCAATCAGCCCCAGCATTTT. It is translated as CASSSPDSYSNQPQHF.

This clone was observed a few times. V usage is TRBV28 and J usage is TRBJ1-4; 10 nucleotides line up with TRBD1. Germline V gene data show CDR1 as MDHEN and CDR2 as SYDVKM. This CDR3 has 17 residues. Losses at the gene ends were 6 bases for V and 8 bases for J; bases not matched to a gene: 15. The CDR3 reads CASSRASGTGVGEKLFF. DNA of the CDR3: TGTGCCAGCAGCCGCGCGTCCGGGACAGGGGTGGGGGAAAAACTGTTTTTT.

Details on this clone: One end of the junction varies from germline; a read error may be responsible. V gene TRBV9 combines with J gene TRBJ1-6; 7 nucleotides agree with TRBD1. The length of the CDR3 is 14 residues. Germline lookup yields CDR1 SGDLS and CDR2 YYNGEE. CDR3 amino acids: CASSAQGDHSPLHF. The CDR3 DNA follows: TGTGCCAGCAGCGCGCAGGGGGATCATTCCCCCCTCCACTTT.

The chain couples TRBV7-2 to TRBJ1-6; TRBD1 might be the D (5 bases). The germline V and J ends were trimmed by 9 bases and 10 bases, with 16 bases remaining between them. The CDR3 sequence is 13 residues long. Germline V gene lookup returns CDR1 SGHTA and CDR2 FQGNSA. The CDR3: CASSRGIGSPLHF. CDR3 nucleotides: TGTGCCAGTTCAAGGGGTATTGGGTCACCCCTCCACTTT.

This chain connects TRBV6-5 to TRBJ1-2; 11 bases are shared with TRBD1. The J segment lost 4 bases and the V segment lost 2 bases, leaving 3 bases of the junction unmatched. Looked up from germline, CDR1 is MNHEY and CDR2 is SVGAGI. The CDR3 is 15 amino acids. For the CDR3, the DNA is TGTGCCAGCAGTTACGGGGACAGGGGGGGCTATGGCTACACCTTC. Translated: CASSYGDRGGYGYTF.

The rearrangement joins TRBV3-1 (or the pseudogene TRBV3-2) to TRBJ2-1, with 10 positions matching TRBD2. CDR1 and CDR2 (germline): LGHDT, YNNKEL (reference sequence). With V trimmed by 0 bases and J by 8 bases, 10 bases remained unmatched. The CDR3 spans 17 residues. The CDR3 spells CASSQEVASGRIHEQFF. The CDR3 DNA is TGTGCCAGCAGCCAAGAGGTCGCTAGCGGGAGAATACATGAGCAGTTCTTC.

The chain has TRBV5-4 and TRBJ2-7; 9 bases are a match to TRBD1. This CDR3 is built from 15 residues. J gave up 5 bases and V 4 bases, and 10 bases lay outside the gene matches. The germline V gene has CDR1 SGHNT and CDR2 YYREEE (reference sequence). The CDR3 DNA reads as TGTGCCAGCAGCCGGCCAAACAGGGGGCAGAACGAGCAGTACTTC. It yields the protein CASSRPNRGQNEQYF.

This chain uses TRBV11-2 with TRBJ2-7; 9 bases map to TRBD1. This CDR3 spans 15 amino acids. The V segment lost 5 bases and the J segment 4 bases; nucleotides outside the gene matches: 9. Germline CDR1 and CDR2: SGHAT and FQNNGV. CDR3 sequence (DNA): TGTGCCAGCAGCCCGGGGACAGGGAGGAGGTACGAGCAGTACTTC. Amino acid sequence: CASSPGTGRRYEQYF.

This chain links TRBV3-1 (or the pseudogene TRBV3-2) with TRBJ2-1; TRBD2 matches at 9 bases. V gave up 3 bases and J gave up 6 bases; unmatched junction bases: 9. Germline V gene data show CDR1 as LGHDT and CDR2 as YNNKEL (reference sequence). This CDR3 comprises 16 residues. The CDR3 loop reads CASSQGAGTSSNEQFF. DNA of the CDR3: TGTGCCAGCAGCCAGGGGGCGGGGACTAGCAGCAATGAGCAGTTCTTC.

The chain couples TRBV5-5 to TRBJ2-3; 8 nucleotides line up with TRBD2. V lost 3 bases, J lost 4 bases, and 13 bases stayed unmatched. Germline V CDR1 and CDR2: SGHKS, YYEKEE (reference sequence). The CDR3 has 17 residues. CDR3 nucleotides: TGTGCCAGCAGCTGGGCCCGGGGGAGCGGGAGCTCAGATACGCAGTATTTT. Protein product: CASSWARGSGSSDTQYF. Drawing the rest from reference TRBV5-5 and TRBJ2-3, the complete variable domain is DAGVTQSPTHLIKTRGQQVTLRCSPISGHKSVSWYQQVLGQGPQFIFQYYEKEERGRGNFPDRFSARQFPNYSSELNVNALLLGDSALYLCASSWARGSGSSDTQYFGPGTRLTVL.

The chain has TRBV5-1 and TRBJ2-3, with 8 bases aligning to TRBD2. Germline V CDR1 and CDR2: SGHRS, YFSETQ. Trimming took 0 bases from V and 5 from J; bases not matched to a gene: 8. CDR3 length: 16 amino acids. The CDR3: CASSLVPGLGEDTQYF. The CDR3 DNA reads as TGCGCCAGCAGCTTGGTCCCGGGACTAGGGGAAGATACGCAGTATTTT. The whole variable domain, remainder taken from reference TRBV5-1 and TRBJ2-3, is KAGVTQTPRYLIKTRGQQVTLSCSPISGHRSVSWYQQTPGQGLQFLFEYFSETQRNKGNFPGRFSGRQFSNSRSEMNVSTLELGDSALYLCASSLVPGLGEDTQYFGPGTRLTVL.

The chain joins TRBV7-8 to TRBJ1-2; D is ambiguous. The ends were cut back, 3 bases at V and 3 bases at J, with 17 bases in the middle. The V gene's germline CDR1 is SGHVS and CDR2 FQNEAQ. This CDR3 comprises 16 residues. CDR3 residues: CASSLISLRSDYGYTF. The DNA of the CDR3 is TGTGCCAGCAGCTTGATATCGCTTAGATCCGACTATGGCTACACCTTC.

The chain is built from TRBV4-3 and TRBJ2-5, with 10 bases fitting TRBD2. Germline V gene data show CDR1 as LGHNA and CDR2 as YSLEER. J lost 2 bases, V lost 4 bases, and 1 base had no gene match. This CDR3 region has 14 residues. The CDR3 coding sequence is TGCGCCAGCAGCCCGGGACTAGCGCAAGAGACCCAGTACTTC. It encodes CASSPGLAQETQYF.